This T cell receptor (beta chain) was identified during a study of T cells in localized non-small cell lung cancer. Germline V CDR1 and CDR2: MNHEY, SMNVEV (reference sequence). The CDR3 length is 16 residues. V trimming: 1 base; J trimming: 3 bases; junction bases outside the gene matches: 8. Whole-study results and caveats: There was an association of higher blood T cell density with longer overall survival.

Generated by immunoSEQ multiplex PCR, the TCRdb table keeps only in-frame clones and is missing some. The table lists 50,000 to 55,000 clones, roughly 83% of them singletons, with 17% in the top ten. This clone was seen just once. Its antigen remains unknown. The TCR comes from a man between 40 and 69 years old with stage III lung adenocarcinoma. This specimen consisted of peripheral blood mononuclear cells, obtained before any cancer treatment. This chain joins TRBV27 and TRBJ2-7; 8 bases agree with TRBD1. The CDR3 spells CASSLFAGTGDYEQYF. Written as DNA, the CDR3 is TGTGCCAGCAGTTTATTCGCCGGGACAGGCGACTACGAGCAGTACTTC.